These 12 T cell receptor beta chains were all obtained from the same sample, sequenced in a study of CD8 T cells in Susac syndrome. An amount of RNA that ranged from roughly 0.5 to 1 ug was reverse transcribed with random hexamers. Using its own MiXCR run on the immunoSEQ multiplex PCR reads, TCRdb lists one record per CDR3 protein. This sample carries under 80,000 distinct CDR3 sequences, 93% of them seen once, and the ten largest clones take 0.4% to 0.55%. Input material: CD4+ T cells from PBMCs. The receptor set was obtained from a human donor with Susac syndrome.

CDR3 protein: CASSVGGTGANVLTF. The CDR3 DNA sequence: TGTGCCAGCAGCGTAGGAGGGACTGGGGCCAACGTCCTGACTTTC. The chain has TRBV9 and TRBJ2-6; D perhaps matches TRBD2 (5 bases). In germline, CDR1 is SGDLS, CDR2 YYNGEE. Trimming stripped 0 bases from V and 2 bases from J, with 6 bases between. CDR3 length equals 15 residues.

This clonotype appeared once. The chain combines TRBV24-1 with TRBJ2-7; D call uncertain. V was cut by 3 bases and J by 5 bases, with 13 bases left in between. The CDR3 is made up of 14 amino acids. The germline gives CDR1 KGHDR, CDR2 SFDVKD. CDR3: CATSDPGLTDEQYF. CDR3 sequence (DNA): TGTGCCACCAGTGATCCCGGGTTAACGGACGAGCAGTACTTC.

The V gene is TRBV30, the J gene TRBJ1-1; D might be TRBD1 (5 bases). Germline CDR1 reads GTSNPN; CDR2 reads SVGIG (reference sequence). Deletions cut 0 bases from V and 1 base from J, with 15 bases between. The CDR3 runs to 16 residues. The CDR3 loop is CAWSVLVGPKNTEAFF. CDR3 nucleotides: TGTGCCTGGAGTGTACTGGTGGGGCCTAAGAACACTGAAGCTTTCTTT.

This chain connects TRBV2 to TRBJ2-3; D remains unclear. In germline, CDR1 is SNHLY, CDR2 FYNNEI. V was pared by 8 bases and J by 6 bases, with 15 bases between. There are 13 residues in the CDR3. CDR3: CASGSSWDDTQYF. The CDR3 coding sequence is TGTGCCAGCGGTTCATCTTGGGATGATACGCAGTATTTT.

The V and J genes are TRBV6-5 and TRBJ2-7; TRBD2 aligns across 10 bases. Germline lookup yields CDR1 MNHEY and CDR2 SVGAGI. CDR3 length: 16 residues. The J segment lost 3 bases and the V segment lost 4 bases, leaving 9 bases of the junction unmatched. The CDR3 here is CASSSISGRVIYEQYF. DNA of the CDR3: TGTGCCAGCAGTTCCATCAGCGGGAGGGTTATCTACGAGCAGTACTTC.

The rearrangement joins TRBV27 to TRBJ1-1, with 7 bases that match TRBD1. The CDR3 length is 14 residues. V gave up 1 base and J gave up 4 bases; unmatched junction bases: 3. Per germline, CDR1 MNHEY and CDR2 SMNVEV (reference sequence). The DNA for the CDR3 is TGTGCCAGCAGTTTATACAGGGGATCCACTGAAGCTTTCTTT. Protein product: CASSLYRGSTEAFF.

This clonotype appeared once. The V call is TRBV20-1, the J call TRBJ2-6, with D uncertain. V gave up 1 base and J gave up 0 bases, with 4 bases separating them. Germline-derived CDR1 and CDR2 are DFQATT and SNEGSKA (reference sequence). The CDR3 totals 14 residues. The CDR3 sequence is CSARANSGANVLTF. Written as DNA, the CDR3 is TGCAGTGCTAGAGCAAACTCTGGGGCCAACGTCCTGACTTTC.

This clonotype was counted once. J is TRBJ2-7 and V is TRBV24-1, with TRBD2 matching 7 bases. Per the germline V gene, CDR1 is KGHDR and CDR2 is SFDVKD. Trimming at V came to 3 bases and at J to 3 bases, leaving 19 bases not matched to a gene. The CDR3 is 19 amino acids. The CDR3 DNA sequence: TGTGCCACCAGTGATGGAGGACACTCTGTAGCGGGTTCTAACTACGAGCAGTACTTC. Protein: CATSDGGHSVAGSNYEQYF.

The chain links TRBV5-1 to TRBJ1-5; D is uncertain. CDR1 is SGHRS, CDR2 YFSETQ, per germline. The CDR3 covers 14 residues. The V end lost 0 bases, the J end lost 9 bases, and 13 bases lay between the germline ends. The CDR3 region is CASSLEGGLGPQHF. The CDR3 DNA is TGCGCCAGCAGCTTGGAGGGCGGCCTCGGGCCCCAGCATTTT.

The chain employs TRBV12-3 or TRBV12-4 and TRBJ1-1, with no clear D. V dropped 3 bases and J dropped 0 bases, with 8 bases sitting between them. The CDR3 spans 14 residues. CDR3 nucleotides: TGTGCCAGCAGTTTTGCAGGAATGAACACTGAAGCTTTCTTT. It is translated as CASSFAGMNTEAFF.

The chain joins TRBV19 to TRBJ1-2, with a possible D match to TRBD1 (5 bases). The ends were cut back, 5 bases at V and 1 base at J, with 11 bases in the middle. CDR1 and CDR2 from the germline V gene are LNHDA and SQIVND (reference sequence). This CDR3 region has 14 residues. CDR3 nucleotide sequence: TGTGCCAGTAGTTCGGGACGGCTTAACTATGGCTACACCTTC. Protein sequence: CASSSGRLNYGYTF.

This clonotype showed up just a few times. V usage is TRBV24-1 and J usage is TRBJ2-3, with unresolved D. The CDR3 has 13 residues. V was pared by 5 bases and J by 0 bases, with 5 bases between. Germline CDR1 and CDR2: KGHDR and SFDVKD. CDR3 coding DNA: TGTGCCACCAGTGGCCATAGCACAGATACGCAGTATTTT. This codes for CATSGHSTDTQYF.